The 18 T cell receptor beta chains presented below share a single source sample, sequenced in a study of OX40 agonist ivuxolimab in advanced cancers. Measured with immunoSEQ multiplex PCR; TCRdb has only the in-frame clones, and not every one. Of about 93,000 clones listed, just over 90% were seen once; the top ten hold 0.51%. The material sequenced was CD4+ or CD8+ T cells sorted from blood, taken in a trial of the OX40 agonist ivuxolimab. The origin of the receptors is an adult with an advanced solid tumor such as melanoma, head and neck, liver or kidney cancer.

The CDR3 region is CASSPRASGETQYF. The CDR3 DNA reads TGTGCCAGCTCACCAAGGGCTAGCGGGGAGACCCAGTACTTC. The chain recombines TRBV18 with TRBJ2-5, with 8 bases aligning to TRBD2. The CDR3 is made up of 14 amino acids. The germline CDR1 and CDR2 sequences are KGHSH and LQKENI. The V gene end was trimmed by 2 bases and the J gene end by 5 bases; junction bases not matched to a gene: 4.

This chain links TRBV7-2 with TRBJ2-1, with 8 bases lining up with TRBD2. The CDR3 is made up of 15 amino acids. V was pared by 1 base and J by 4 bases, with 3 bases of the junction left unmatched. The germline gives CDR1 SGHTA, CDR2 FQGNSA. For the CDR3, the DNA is TGTGCCAGCAGCTTAGAGCGGGAGCAATACAATGAGCAGTTCTTC. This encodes CASSLEREQYNEQFF.

CDR3 nucleotides: TGCGCCAGCAGTGACCGGACTAGCGGGGGGGCAGATACGCAGTATTTT. It codes for CASSDRTSGGADTQYF. The chain joins TRBV10-1 to TRBJ2-3, with 15 bases that match TRBD2. The germline CDR1 and CDR2 sequences are WNHNN and SYGVQD (reference sequence). There are 16 residues in the CDR3. V was clipped by 3 bases and J by 4 bases; unmatched bases: 2.

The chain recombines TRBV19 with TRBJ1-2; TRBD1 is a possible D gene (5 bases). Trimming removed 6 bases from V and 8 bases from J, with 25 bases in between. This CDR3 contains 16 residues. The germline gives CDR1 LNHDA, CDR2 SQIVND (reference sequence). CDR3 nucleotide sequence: TGTGCCAGTAGCATTGGTGGGACCGTGTCCTCTCGGGGCTACACCTTC. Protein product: CASSIGGTVSSRGYTF.

CDR3 DNA sequence: TGTGCCAGCAGCTGGGACAATCAAGAGACCCAGTACTTC. Its protein is CASSWDNQETQYF. The genes are TRBV5-6 and TRBJ2-5, with D maybe TRBD1 (6 bases). Germline V CDR1 and CDR2: SGHDT, YYEEEE. The CDR3 runs 13 residues. Trimming stripped 3 bases from V and 2 bases from J, with 8 bases between.

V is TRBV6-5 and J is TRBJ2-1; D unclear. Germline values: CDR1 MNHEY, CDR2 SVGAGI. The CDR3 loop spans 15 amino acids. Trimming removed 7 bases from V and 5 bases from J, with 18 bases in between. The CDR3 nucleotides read TGTGCCAGCACCGACTGGTCCAGGAGTAACAATGAGCAGTTCTTC. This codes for CASTDWSRSNNEQFF.

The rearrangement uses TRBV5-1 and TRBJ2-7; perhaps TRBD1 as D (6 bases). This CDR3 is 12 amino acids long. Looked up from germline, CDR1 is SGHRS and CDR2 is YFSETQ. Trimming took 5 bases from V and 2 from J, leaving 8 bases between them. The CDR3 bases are TGCGCCAGCAGGGACAGCGCCTACGAGCAGTACTTC. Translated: CASRDSAYEQYF.

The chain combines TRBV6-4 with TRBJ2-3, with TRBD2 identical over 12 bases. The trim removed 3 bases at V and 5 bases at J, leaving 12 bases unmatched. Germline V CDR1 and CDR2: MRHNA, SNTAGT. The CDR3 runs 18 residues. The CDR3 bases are TGTGCCAGCAGTGAGTCTAGCGGGGGGGCCCAGGCAAGAGATACGCAGTATTTT. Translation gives CASSESSGGAQARDTQYF.

The chain's CDR3 is CASKSSGGSYNEQFF. The CDR3 DNA is TGTGCCAGCAAGTCTAGCGGGGGATCCTACAATGAGCAGTTCTTC. This chain uses TRBV2 with TRBJ2-1, with TRBD2 identical over 10 bases. The V gene end was trimmed by 7 bases and the J gene end by 1 base; junction bases not matched to a gene: 4. The CDR3 covers 15 residues. In germline, CDR1 is SNHLY, CDR2 FYNNEI.

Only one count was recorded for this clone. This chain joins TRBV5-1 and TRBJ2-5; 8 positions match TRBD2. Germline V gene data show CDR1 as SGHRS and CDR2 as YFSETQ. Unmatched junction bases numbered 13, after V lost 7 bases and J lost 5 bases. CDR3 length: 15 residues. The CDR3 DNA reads TGCGCCAGCTTCTTCACTAGCGGAGGGGGGGAGACCCAGTACTTC. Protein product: CASFFTSGGGETQYF.

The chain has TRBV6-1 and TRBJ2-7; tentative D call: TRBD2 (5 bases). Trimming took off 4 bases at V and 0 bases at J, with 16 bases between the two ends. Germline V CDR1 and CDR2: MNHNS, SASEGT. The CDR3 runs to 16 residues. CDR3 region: CASSAQSGLTSYEQYF. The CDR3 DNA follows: TGTGCCAGCAGTGCGCAGAGCGGACTGACCTCCTACGAGCAGTACTTC.

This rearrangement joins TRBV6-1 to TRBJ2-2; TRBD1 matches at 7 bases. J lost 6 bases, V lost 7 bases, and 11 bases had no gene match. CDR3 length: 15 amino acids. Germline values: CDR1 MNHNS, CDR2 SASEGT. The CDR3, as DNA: TGTGCCAGCACCCCGCGAAGGGGGCCGGCCGGGGAGCTGTTTTTT. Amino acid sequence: CASTPRRGPAGELFF.

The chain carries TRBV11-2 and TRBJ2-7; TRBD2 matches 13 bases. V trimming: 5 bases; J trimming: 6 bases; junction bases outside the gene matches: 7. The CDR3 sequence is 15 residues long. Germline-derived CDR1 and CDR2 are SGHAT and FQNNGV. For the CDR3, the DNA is TGTGCCAGCAGCGTATCCGGGACTAGCGGGGCCGAGCAGTACTTC. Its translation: CASSVSGTSGAEQYF.

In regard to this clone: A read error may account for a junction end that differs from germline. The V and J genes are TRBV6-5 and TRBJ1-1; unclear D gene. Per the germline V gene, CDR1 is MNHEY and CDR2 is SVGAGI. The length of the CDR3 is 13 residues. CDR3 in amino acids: CASSFSLNTEAFF. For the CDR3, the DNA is TGTGCCAGCAGTTTTTCCCTGAATACTGAAGCTTTCTTT.

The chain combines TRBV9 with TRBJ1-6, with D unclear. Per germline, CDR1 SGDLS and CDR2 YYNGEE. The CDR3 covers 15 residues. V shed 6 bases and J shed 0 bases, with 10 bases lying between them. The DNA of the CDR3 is TGTGCCAGCACCATAGGGAGCTCCTATAATTCACCCCTCCACTTT. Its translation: CASTIGSSYNSPLHF.

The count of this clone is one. The CDR3 loop reads CASRQKVTGFTEAFF. CDR3 coding DNA: TGTGCCAGCAGACAAAAAGTAACAGGGTTTACTGAAGCTTTCTTT. The genes are TRBV6-5 and TRBJ1-1, with D possibly TRBD1 on 6 matching bases. Looked up from germline, CDR1 is MNHEY and CDR2 is SVGAGI. Between the trimmed V and J ends, which lost 6 bases and 5 bases, there was a span of 19 bases. This CDR3 region has 15 residues.

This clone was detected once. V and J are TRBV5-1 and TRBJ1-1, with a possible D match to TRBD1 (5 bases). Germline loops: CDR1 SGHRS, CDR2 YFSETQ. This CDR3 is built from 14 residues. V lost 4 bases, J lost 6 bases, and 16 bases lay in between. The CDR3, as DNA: TGCGCCAGCAGCCAGGGTCCCCCGTCGGCTGAAGCTTTCTTT. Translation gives CASSQGPPSAEAFF.

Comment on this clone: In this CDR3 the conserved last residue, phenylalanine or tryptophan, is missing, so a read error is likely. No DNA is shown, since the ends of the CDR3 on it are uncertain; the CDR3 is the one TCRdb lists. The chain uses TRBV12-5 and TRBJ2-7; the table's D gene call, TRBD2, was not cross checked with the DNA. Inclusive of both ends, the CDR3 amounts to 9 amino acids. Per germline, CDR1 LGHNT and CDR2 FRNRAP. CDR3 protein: CASGLSLRG.